This passage covers 23 T cell receptor beta chains from one sample sequenced in a study of blood T cell repertoires in COVID-19. Here immunoSEQ multiplex PCR was the method, and the copy in TCRdb shows in-frame clones only, minus some. The sample lists about 160,000 clones, approximately 90% seen once, with more than 2% in the top ten. Source material: peripheral blood. All receptors derive from a man between 18 and 35 years old with acute or convalescent COVID-19.

This clone has a handful of counts. The chain joins TRBV4-1 to TRBJ2-2, with no clear D. Germline values: CDR1 MGHRA, CDR2 YSYEKL. Trimming shortened V by 2 bases and J by 4 bases, and 17 bases separated the two germline ends. The CDR3 consists of 17 residues. Here the CDR3 DNA reads TGCGCCAGCAGCCAAAAAGACTTGGTTCGAAGCACCGGGGAGCTGTTTTTT. It translates to CASSQKDLVRSTGELFF.

This chain uses TRBV5-1 with TRBJ1-1; 11 bases align to TRBD1. CDR3 length equals 14 residues. J gave up 6 bases and V 3 bases, and 4 bases lay outside the gene matches. From germline, CDR1 is SGHRS and CDR2 YFSETQ. The CDR3 loop is CASSSLGQGAEAFF. DNA for the CDR3: TGCGCCAGCAGCTCATTGGGACAGGGGGCTGAAGCTTTCTTT. The entire variable domain, with the rest obtained from reference TRBV5-1 and TRBJ1-1, is as follows: KAGVTQTPRYLIKTRGQQVTLSCSPISGHRSVSWYQQTPGQGLQFLFEYFSETQRNKGNFPGRFSGRQFSNSRSEMNVSTLELGDSALYLCASSSLGQGAEAFFGQGTRLTVV.

The J gene is TRBJ2-5, the V gene TRBV5-1; D is possibly TRBD1 (7 bases). Trimming cost V 2 bases and J 4 bases, with 15 bases left between them. The CDR3 extends over 15 amino acids. Germline CDR1 reads SGHRS; CDR2 reads YFSETQ. CDR3 in DNA: TGCGCCAGCAGCTTAGATCCAGGGGGGAGAGAGACCCAGTACTTC. Translated: CASSLDPGGRETQYF. Together with reference TRBV5-1 and TRBJ2-5, the CDR3 gives the full variable domain: KAGVTQTPRYLIKTRGQQVTLSCSPISGHRSVSWYQQTPGQGLQFLFEYFSETQRNKGNFPGRFSGRQFSNSRSEMNVSTLELGDSALYLCASSLDPGGRETQYFGPGTRLLVL.

The chain uses TRBV7-2 and TRBJ1-2; 8 bases agree with TRBD1. Germline CDR1 reads SGHTA; CDR2 reads FQGNSA. There are 14 residues in the CDR3. With V trimmed by 1 base and J by 5 bases, 3 bases remained unmatched. CDR3 sequence: CASSLGQGRYGYTF. Here the CDR3 DNA reads TGTGCCAGCAGCTTAGGACAGGGGAGATATGGCTACACCTTC.

The chain couples TRBV7-8 to TRBJ2-3; D uncertain. The CDR3 has 15 amino acids. Deletions cut 5 bases from V and 0 bases from J, with 12 bases between. Germline-derived CDR1 and CDR2 are SGHVS and FQNEAQ. The CDR3 DNA reads TGTGCCAGCAGCCCCGACACTCGTAGCACAGATACGCAGTATTTT. As protein: CASSPDTRSTDTQYF.

V is TRBV5-1 and J is TRBJ1-2, with 8 positions matching TRBD1. After removal of 4 bases from V and 0 bases from J, the junction contained 5 bases not matched to a gene. The CDR3 totals 15 residues. Germline CDR1 SGHRS, CDR2 YFSETQ. In DNA, the CDR3 is TGCGCCAGCAGCCCGGGACAGGCGACTAACTATGGCTACACCTTC. Amino acid sequence: CASSPGQATNYGYTF.

V usage is TRBV27 and J usage is TRBJ2-7, with 10 bases aligning to TRBD1. CDR3 length equals 14 residues. Trimming took 3 bases from V and 7 from J; bases not matched to a gene: 6. Germline-derived CDR1 and CDR2 are MNHEY and SMNVEV (reference sequence). CDR3 sequence (DNA): TGTGCCAGCAGTTTCGGACAGGGGGGGAGGGAGCAGTACTTC. This sequence encodes CASSFGQGGREQYF.

The rearrangement joins TRBV18 to TRBJ2-5, with a weak D call TRBD2 (6 bases). The CDR3 is 15 amino acids. Germline CDR1 is KGHSH and CDR2 is LQKENI. V lost 10 bases to trimming and J lost 2 bases, with 20 bases between them. DNA of the CDR3: TGTGCCACCACCAATAGTAGAGCGGGTCAAGAGACCCAGTACTTC. The encoded protein is CATTNSRAGQETQYF.

This chain joins TRBV10-2 and TRBJ2-2; D is possibly TRBD2 (6 bases). Germline V gene sequence: CDR1 WSHSY, CDR2 SAAADI. The CDR3 has 13 residues. V gave up 8 bases and J gave up 0 bases, with 7 bases separating them. CDR3 residues: CASGGANTGELFF. For the CDR3, the DNA is TGCGCCAGCGGCGGGGCGAACACCGGGGAGCTGTTTTTT.

The chain's CDR3 is CASVRTGLKASGYTF. The CDR3 DNA sequence: TGTGCCAGCGTCCGGACAGGGCTGAAGGCGAGTGGCTACACCTTC. This chain connects TRBV6-5 to TRBJ1-2; TRBD1 matches at 8 bases. The CDR3 extends over 15 amino acids. CDR1 and CDR2 (germline): MNHEY, SVGAGI. The V segment lost 8 bases and the J segment 7 bases; nucleotides outside the gene matches: 15.

CDR3 amino acids: CASSLPGLAGGYNEQFF. CDR3 nucleotide sequence: TGTGCCAGCAGCCTCCCGGGACTAGCGGGGGGGTACAATGAGCAGTTCTTC. The chain employs TRBV11-2 and TRBJ2-1; 16 nucleotides align to TRBD2. The germline V gene encodes CDR1 SGHAT and CDR2 FQNNGV. CDR3 size: 17 residues. Losses at the gene ends were 5 bases for V and 4 bases for J; bases not matched to a gene: 5.

The chain joins TRBV24-1 to TRBJ2-5; TRBD2 is a possible D gene (5 bases). V was pared by 7 bases and J by 5 bases, with 16 bases between. The V gene's germline CDR1 is KGHDR and CDR2 SFDVKD. The CDR3 is 14 amino acids. This CDR3 is CATREGGSKETQYF. The CDR3 nucleotides read TGTGCCACCAGGGAAGGTGGGAGTAAGGAGACCCAGTACTTC.

V usage is TRBV21-1 and J usage is TRBJ2-7; the table's D gene call, TRBD2, was not cross checked with the DNA. TRBV21-1 is an annotated pseudogene. CDR3 size: 16 residues. CDR3 sequence (DNA): TGTGCCAGCAGCAAAGTTCGGACTCCGCCGGACTACGAGCAGTACTTC. Translating it yields CASSKVRTPPDYEQYF.

The gene calls are TRBV24-1 and TRBJ2-1; TRBD2 aligns across 14 bases. The CDR3 loop spans 18 amino acids. Germline trimming cut 7 bases from V and 1 base from J; bases unmatched to any gene: 8. CDR1 is KGHDR, CDR2 SFDVKD, per germline. The CDR3: CATRSGTSGSKSYNEQFF. For the CDR3, the DNA is TGTGCCACCAGATCCGGGACTAGCGGGAGTAAATCCTACAATGAGCAGTTCTTC.

The table lists this clone with a few counts. The chain combines TRBV6-5 with TRBJ1-1; 11 nucleotides match TRBD1. The germline V gene has CDR1 MNHEY and CDR2 SVGAGI. The CDR3 has 14 residues. The junction had 5 bases not matched to a gene; V was cut back by 6 bases and J by 5 bases. As DNA, the CDR3 is TGTGCCAGCAGCCGTGGACAGGGGGCAACTGAAGCTTTCTTT. Translation gives CASSRGQGATEAFF.

The V gene is TRBV27, the J gene TRBJ1-1; D not resolved. CDR3 length: 14 amino acids. In germline, CDR1 is MNHEY, CDR2 SMNVEV (reference sequence). The V end lost 4 bases, the J end lost 1 base, and 10 bases lay between the germline ends. CDR3 protein: CASSSLGENTEAFF. The CDR3 DNA is TGTGCCAGCAGTTCACTAGGAGAGAACACTGAAGCTTTCTTT.

This CDR3 reads CASSLSRVTFDYGYTF. CDR3 coding DNA: TGCGCCAGCAGCTTAAGCAGGGTAACCTTTGACTATGGCTACACCTTC. This chain uses TRBV5-1 with TRBJ1-2, with D possibly being TRBD1 (5 bases). The V and J ends lost 2 bases and 3 bases respectively, with 17 bases between them. Germline values: CDR1 SGHRS, CDR2 YFSETQ. This CDR3 has 16 residues.

This chain links TRBV6-6 with TRBJ2-7; D ambiguous. The V gene's germline CDR1 is MNHNY and CDR2 SVGAGI (reference sequence). Trimming removed 3 bases from V and 7 bases from J, with 7 bases in between. There are 11 residues in the CDR3. The DNA for the CDR3 is TGTGCCAGCAGTTATTCCAGGGAGCAGTACTTC. Translated, it gives CASSYSREQYF.

V usage is TRBV5-5 and J usage is TRBJ2-7; TRBD1 aligns across 9 bases. The CDR3 runs to 15 residues. V dropped 0 bases and J dropped 1; count of bases not matched to a gene: 2. The germline V gene has CDR1 SGHKS and CDR2 YYEKEE (reference sequence). This chain's CDR3 is CASSLAGQGSYEQYF. As DNA, the CDR3 is TGTGCCAGCAGCTTGGCGGGACAGGGATCCTACGAGCAGTACTTC.

This clone was detected only a few times. The chain has TRBV19 and TRBJ1-6; 10 bases fit TRBD1. The CDR3 is 13 residues long. Germline V gene sequence: CDR1 LNHDA, CDR2 SQIVND (reference sequence). Trimming removed 9 bases from V and 10 bases from J; junction bases left unmatched: 6. For the CDR3, the DNA is TGTGCCAGCAAGACAGGGGGCCGGTCACCCCTCCACTTT. Translation: CASKTGGRSPLHF.

The V gene is TRBV4-1, the J gene TRBJ1-6, with 9 nucleotides matching TRBD1. The CDR3 is made up of 19 amino acids. V lost 4 bases to trimming and J lost 5 bases; unmatched junction nucleotides: 15. The germline gives CDR1 MGHRA, CDR2 YSYEKL. The CDR3 protein is CASSRPGQGFRGDNSPLHF. The CDR3 DNA sequence: TGCGCCAGCAGCCGGCCGGGACAGGGTTTTAGGGGGGATAATTCACCCCTCCACTTT.

The V and J genes are TRBV11-2 and TRBJ2-3, with D perhaps TRBD2 (5 bases). Germline V gives CDR1 SGHAT, CDR2 FQNNGV. The germline V and J ends were trimmed by 5 bases and 3 bases, with 18 bases remaining between them. The CDR3 is made up of 16 amino acids. CDR3 loop: CASSQTDWRRTDTQYF. DNA of the CDR3: TGTGCCAGCAGCCAAACGGACTGGCGGCGTACAGATACGCAGTATTTT.

V gene TRBV24-1 combines with J gene TRBJ2-2; 9 bases line up with TRBD1. The V and J ends lost 0 bases and 5 bases, in that order; junction bases with no gene match: 3. CDR3 length: 16 residues. The germline CDR1 and CDR2 sequences are KGHDR and SFDVKD. DNA of the CDR3: TGTGCCACCAGTGATTTGGGGACAGGGAGGACCGGGGAGCTGTTTTTT. Translated: CATSDLGTGRTGELFF.